This T cell receptor (beta chain) came from a study of T-cell reconstitution after alpha-beta-depleted transplantation in children. Findings and caveats of the study: Diversity and T-cell counts at one year after transplant derived mostly from new T cells. Several hundred graft clones that had expanded were reportedly the source of alpha-beta T cells about two months after transplant.

Preparation of the TCRbeta library was carried out with unique molecular identifiers. MiXCR, run by TCRdb on the PCR reads, gives a single entry per CDR3 protein. The sample has about 240,000 distinct CDR3 sequences; 20% to 30% are singletons. CDR1 is SNHLY and CDR2 is FYNNEI in the germline V gene. This CDR3 spans 12 amino acids. The ends were cut back, 10 bases at V and 6 bases at J, with 16 bases in the middle. In the case of this clonotype: No antigen is known for it.

Specimen: PBMCs, collected before TCRalphabeta/CD19-depleted stem cell transplant. The source of this sequence is a girl aged 2-10 years with Fanconi anemia, due to receive a stem cell transplant. The V gene is TRBV2, the J gene TRBJ2-7; D is ambiguous. The CDR3: CAKSGEMGEQYF. Here the CDR3 DNA reads TGTGCCAAAAGTGGGGAAATGGGCGAGCAGTACTTC. Drawing the rest from reference TRBV2 and TRBJ2-7, the complete variable domain is EPEVTQTPSHQVTQMGQEVILRCVPISNHLYFYWYRQILGQKVEFLVSFYNNEISEKSEIFDDQFSVERPDGSNFTLKIRSTKLEDSAMYFCAKSGEMGEQYFGPGTRLTVT.